One T cell receptor (beta chain) is described in this entry. The target antigen is unknown. The entry originates in a study of T cell responses to AZD1222 COVID-19 vaccine. General observations from the study: Distributed over spike, vaccine-associated CD4 TCRs predominated at 160-218 and 743-854. Mostly white British, mostly female donors; authors suggested clonal diversity may be underestimated. Repertoires were obtained solely post-peak T cell response.

Germline V lookup: CDR1 SGHRS, CDR2 YFSETQ. The CDR3 is made up of 16 amino acids. Unmatched junction bases numbered 6, after V lost 0 bases and J lost 2 bases. Clones were sequenced by immunoSEQ multiplex PCR, and TCRdb holds only the in-frame ones, with some missing. The profile shows approximately 150,000 clones, approximately 95% of them singletons. This TCR was recovered from an adult in good health. J is TRBJ1-2 and V is TRBV5-1; 8 bases map to TRBD1. The sequencing used peripheral blood, collected on day 0 of MenACWY control vaccination. The CDR3 sequence: CASSLGPGQGNYGYTF. The CDR3, as DNA: TGCGCCAGCAGCTTGGGCCCCGGACAGGGAAACTATGGCTACACCTTC.